This T cell receptor (beta chain) came from a study of low-dose radiotherapy and immunotherapy resistance in tumors. Study-wide background: Both drugs were delivered intravenously to patients (nivolumab 240 mg every two weeks and ipilimumab 1 mg/kg every six weeks).

Both TCRalpha and TCRbeta chains were reverse transcribed with V-gene-specific primers. The PCR that amplified TCRs ran for 15 to 25 cycles, relying on a constant-region primer and a V-primer adapter. TCRdb called the reads again in MiXCR, with one record for every CDR3 protein. The sample contains 75,000 to 95,000 distinct CDR3 sequences, under 25% of which appear only once. CDR1 and CDR2 (germline): DFQATT, SNEGSKA (reference sequence). Trimming cost V 0 bases and J 3 bases, with 11 bases left between them. The CDR3 runs to 14 residues. Time point meaning: after trial treatment. The treatment is: LDRT plus nivolumab, ipilimumab, low-dose cyclophosphamide and aspirin (RACIN trial). Each donor was administered nivolumab, ipilimumab, aspirin, low-dose cyclophosphamide and low-dose radiotherapy. Eligible patients bore advanced solid tumors devoid of tumor-infiltrating lymphocytes.

This TCR came from a female donor with ovarian cancer. The sample here was PBMCs, taken after low-dose radiotherapy plus immunotherapy. The chain uses TRBV20-1 and TRBJ1-1; no clear D. Written as DNA, the CDR3 is TGCAGTGCTAGAGATTTGGGAGGTGACACTGAAGCTTTCTTT. Its protein is CSARDLGGDTEAFF.